This T cell receptor (beta chain) was obtained from a study of neoadjuvant anti-PD-1 for oral cavity cancer. This CDR3 is 14 amino acids long. The germline CDR1 and CDR2 sequences are SGHAT and FQNNGV. Trimming pared 1 base from V and 4 bases from J, leaving 9 bases between. Generated by immunoSEQ multiplex PCR, the TCRdb table keeps only in-frame clones and is missing some. This sample has 20,000 to 25,000 clones, with more than 40% found just once. The time point here: after neoadjuvant nivolumab, at surgical resection. Patients had newly diagnosed, untreated stage II-IVA oral cavity squamous cell carcinoma.

The input for sequencing was tumor tissue, taken after nivolumab (anti-PD-1) treatment. The TCR sequence derives from a person aged 35-80 years with oral cavity squamous cell carcinoma. The chain couples TRBV11-2 to TRBJ2-3; D unclear. The CDR3 DNA follows: TGTGCCAGCAGCTTAGGCGGACGGTCAGATACGCAGTATTTT. This gives the protein CASSLGGRSDTQYF.